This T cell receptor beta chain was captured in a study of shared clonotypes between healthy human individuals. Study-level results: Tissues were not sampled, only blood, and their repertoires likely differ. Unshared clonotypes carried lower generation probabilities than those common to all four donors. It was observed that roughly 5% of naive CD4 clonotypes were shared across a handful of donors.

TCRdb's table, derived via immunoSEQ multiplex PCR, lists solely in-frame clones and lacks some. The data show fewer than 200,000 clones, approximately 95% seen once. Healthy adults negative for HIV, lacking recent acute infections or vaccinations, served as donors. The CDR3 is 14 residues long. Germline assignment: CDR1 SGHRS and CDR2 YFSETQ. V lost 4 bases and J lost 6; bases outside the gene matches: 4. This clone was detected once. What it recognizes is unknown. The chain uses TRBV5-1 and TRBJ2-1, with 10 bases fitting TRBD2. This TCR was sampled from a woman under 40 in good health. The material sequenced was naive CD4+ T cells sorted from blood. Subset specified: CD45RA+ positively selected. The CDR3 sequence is CASSRLAGGNEQFF. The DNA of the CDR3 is TGCGCCAGCAGCCGACTAGCGGGCGGCAATGAGCAGTTCTTC.